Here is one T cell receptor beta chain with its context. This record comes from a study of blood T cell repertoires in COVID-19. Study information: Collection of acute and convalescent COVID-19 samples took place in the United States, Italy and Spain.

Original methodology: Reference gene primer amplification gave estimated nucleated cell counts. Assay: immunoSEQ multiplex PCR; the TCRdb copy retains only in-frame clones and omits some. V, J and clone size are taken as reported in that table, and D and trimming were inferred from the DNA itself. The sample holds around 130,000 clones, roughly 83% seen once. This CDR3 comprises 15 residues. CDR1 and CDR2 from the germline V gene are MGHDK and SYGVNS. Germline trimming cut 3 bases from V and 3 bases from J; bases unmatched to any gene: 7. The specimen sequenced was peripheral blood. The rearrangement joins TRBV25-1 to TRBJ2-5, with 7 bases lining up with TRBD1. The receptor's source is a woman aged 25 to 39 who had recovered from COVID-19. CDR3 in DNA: TGTGCCAGCAGTGATGGGGACAGAAAAAAAGAGACCCAGTACTTC. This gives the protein CASSDGDRKKETQYF.